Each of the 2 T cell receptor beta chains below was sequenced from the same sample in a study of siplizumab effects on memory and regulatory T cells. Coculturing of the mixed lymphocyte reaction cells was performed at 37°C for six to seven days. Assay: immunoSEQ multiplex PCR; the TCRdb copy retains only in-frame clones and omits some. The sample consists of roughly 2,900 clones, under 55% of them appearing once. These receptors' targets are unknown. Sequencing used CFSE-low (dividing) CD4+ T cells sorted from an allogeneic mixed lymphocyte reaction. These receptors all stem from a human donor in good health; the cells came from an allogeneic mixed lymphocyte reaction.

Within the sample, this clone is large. CDR3 sequence: CASSLLSPATNYGYTF. The CDR3 bases are TGTGCCAGCAGCTTACTCTCGCCAGCAACTAACTATGGCTACACCTTC. The V call is TRBV7-9, the J call TRBJ1-2, with no clear D. Per the germline V gene, CDR1 is SEHNR and CDR2 is FQNEAQ (reference sequence). CDR3 length: 16 amino acids. Trimming removed 2 bases from V and 0 bases from J, with 13 bases in between.

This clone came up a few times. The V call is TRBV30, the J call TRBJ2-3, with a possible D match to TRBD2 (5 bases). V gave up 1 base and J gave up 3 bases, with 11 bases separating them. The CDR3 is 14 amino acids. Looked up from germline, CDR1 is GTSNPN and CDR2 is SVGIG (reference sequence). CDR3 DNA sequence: TGTGCCTGGAGTGCCTCTAGGAGGACAGATACGCAGTATTTT. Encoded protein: CAWSASRRTDTQYF.